The 27 T cell receptor beta chains presented below share a single source sample, sequenced in a study of technical replicates of blood from several donors. Libraries were prepared by immunoSEQ multiplex PCR; TCRdb keeps only in-frame clonotypes and omits some of them. The sample contains 60,000 to 95,000 clones, 91% of which appear only once. Sequencing used T cells isolated from PBMCs. These receptors came from a human donor in good health. Some clones in this sample may be carry-over from other donors' samples.

The chain links TRBV5-1 to TRBJ1-2; TRBD1 agrees at 9 bases. The V and J ends lost 4 bases and 8 bases, in that order; junction bases with no gene match: 12. Germline CDR1 SGHRS, CDR2 YFSETQ. The CDR3 is 15 amino acids. CDR3 protein: CASSARTGDGNGYTF. The CDR3 DNA reads as TGCGCCAGCAGCGCCCGGACAGGGGATGGGAACGGCTACACCTTC.

The V and J genes are TRBV7-7 and TRBJ2-5, with TRBD2 identical over 12 bases. CDR1 SSHAT and CDR2 FNYEAQ come from the germline V gene (reference sequence). Trimming at V came to 4 bases and at J to 5 bases, leaving 8 bases not matched to a gene. The CDR3 covers 16 residues. This CDR3 is CASSSSSGGARETQYF. CDR3 DNA sequence: TGTGCCAGCAGCTCCTCTAGCGGGGGGGCAAGGGAGACCCAGTACTTC. The full variable domain, rest sourced from reference TRBV7-7 and TRBJ2-5, is GAGVSQSPRYKVTKRGQDVTLRCDPISSHATLYWYQQALGQGPEFLTYFNYEAQPDKSGLPSDRFSAERPEGSISTLTIQRTEQRDSAMYRCASSSSSGGARETQYFGPGTRLLVL.

The CDR3: CASSVGGQDNSPLHF. The CDR3 DNA reads TGTGCCAGCAGCGTAGGGGGCCAGGATAATTCACCCCTCCACTTT. The rearrangement joins TRBV9 to TRBJ1-6, with D possibly matching TRBD1 (5 bases). CDR3 length: 15 amino acids. Germline CDR1 and CDR2: SGDLS and YYNGEE. V shed 0 bases and J shed 5 bases, with 9 bases lying between them.

The chain employs TRBV11-1 and TRBJ2-3; 8 positions agree with TRBD2. The CDR3 contains 17 residues. V lost 7 bases and J lost 6; bases outside the gene matches: 18. Per the germline V gene, CDR1 is SGHAT and CDR2 is FQDESV (reference sequence). CDR3 protein: CASTPMRPGGPVDTQYF. The CDR3 DNA reads TGTGCCAGCACCCCCATGAGGCCGGGGGGGCCGGTCGATACGCAGTATTTT. The variable domain in full, completed from reference TRBV11-1 and TRBJ2-3, reads EAEVAQSPRYKITEKSQAVAFWCDPISGHATLYWYRQILGQGPELLVQFQDESVVDDSQLPKDRFSAERLKGVDSTLKIQPAELGDSAMYLCASTPMRPGGPVDTQYFGPGTRLTVL.

This chain links TRBV9 with TRBJ1-2, with 9 bases fitting TRBD1. Germline V CDR1 and CDR2: SGDLS, YYNGEE. The ends lost 4 bases at V and 8 bases at J; junction bases unmatched: 9. The CDR3 has 14 amino acids. CDR3 region: CASSPTGQGSGYTF. In DNA, the CDR3 is TGTGCCAGCAGCCCTACGGGACAGGGAAGCGGCTACACCTTC.

The CDR3 loop is CASSLWASGGRTETQYF. The CDR3 DNA reads TGTGCCAGCAGCTTATGGGCTAGCGGGGGGCGTACGGAGACCCAGTACTTC. The chain employs TRBV11-1 and TRBJ2-5; 11 bases map to TRBD2. V lost 2 bases and J lost 5; bases outside the gene matches: 10. The germline V gene has CDR1 SGHAT and CDR2 FQDESV (reference sequence). The CDR3 covers 17 residues. The whole variable domain, filled in from reference TRBV11-1 and TRBJ2-5, reads EAEVAQSPRYKITEKSQAVAFWCDPISGHATLYWYRQILGQGPELLVQFQDESVVDDSQLPKDRFSAERLKGVDSTLKIQPAELGDSAMYLCASSLWASGGRTETQYFGPGTRLLVL.

The rearrangement links TRBV5-1 to TRBJ1-1, with D maybe TRBD1 (6 bases). The CDR3 sequence is 17 residues long. V lost 4 bases and J 2 bases, leaving 21 bases between the germline ends. From germline, CDR1 is SGHRS and CDR2 YFSETQ. The CDR3 region has the DNA TGCGCCAGCAGCCACGGACAGCACTTGGCCGGAAACACTGAAGCTTTCTTT. Its translation: CASSHGQHLAGNTEAFF. Full variable domain (rest looked up from reference TRBV5-1 and TRBJ1-1): KAGVTQTPRYLIKTRGQQVTLSCSPISGHRSVSWYQQTPGQGLQFLFEYFSETQRNKGNFPGRFSGRQFSNSRSEMNVSTLELGDSALYLCASSHGQHLAGNTEAFFGQGTRLTVV.

The rearrangement joins TRBV9 to TRBJ2-7; perhaps TRBD2 as D (7 bases). Trimming left V 0 bases short and J 1 base short, with 11 bases between. The CDR3 totals 15 residues. Germline V gene lookup returns CDR1 SGDLS and CDR2 YYNGEE. This CDR3 reads CASSVGRGGSYEQYF. The CDR3 DNA follows: TGTGCCAGCAGCGTAGGAAGGGGGGGGTCCTACGAGCAGTACTTC.

The rearrangement uses TRBV29-1 and TRBJ2-7, with TRBD2 matching over 11 bases. V gave up 7 bases and J gave up 2 bases; unmatched junction bases: 16. CDR1 SQVTM and CDR2 ANQGSEA come from the germline V gene. The CDR3 runs 17 residues. The CDR3 is CSASHGTSGSKAYEQYF. The CDR3 bases are TGCAGCGCCTCCCACGGGACTAGCGGCTCTAAAGCCTACGAGCAGTACTTC.

This clone is a singleton in its sample. This rearrangement joins TRBV6-6 to TRBJ2-3; D uncertain. V was shortened by 4 bases and J by 2 bases, with 4 bases between the two germline ends. Germline V gene data show CDR1 as MNHNY and CDR2 as SVGAGI (reference sequence). CDR3 length: 12 amino acids. The CDR3 region is CASSSFTDTQYF. The CDR3 nucleotides are TGTGCCAGCAGTTCCTTCACAGATACGCAGTATTTT.

The J gene is TRBJ2-3, the V gene TRBV19; 15 nucleotides match TRBD2. The CDR3 spans 16 residues. Germline V gene sequence: CDR1 LNHDA, CDR2 SQIVND (reference sequence). Unmatched junction bases numbered 3, after V lost 6 bases and J lost 2 bases. The CDR3 nucleotides read TGTGCCAGTAGGAGGACTAGCGGGAGGGCCACAGATACGCAGTATTTT. Protein product: CASRRTSGRATDTQYF.

The genes are TRBV5-5 and TRBJ1-2; D is unclear. This CDR3 spans 14 amino acids. V was shortened by 0 bases and J by 4 bases, with 10 bases between the two germline ends. CDR1 SGHKS and CDR2 YYEKEE come from the germline V gene (reference sequence). The CDR3 DNA sequence: TGTGCCAGCAGCTTGGAGGCGGGAGCCTATGGCTACACCTTC. Translating it yields CASSLEAGAYGYTF. The variable domain in full, completed from reference TRBV5-5 and TRBJ1-2, reads DAGVTQSPTHLIKTRGQQVTLRCSPISGHKSVSWYQQVLGQGPQFIFQYYEKEERGRGNFPDRFSARQFPNYSSELNVNALLLGDSALYLCASSLEAGAYGYTFGSGTRLTVV.

V usage is TRBV6-5 and J usage is TRBJ1-1; D is perhaps TRBD1 (6 bases). Trimming left V 2 bases short and J 1 base short, with 8 bases between. This CDR3 region has 14 residues. Germline-derived CDR1 and CDR2 are MNHEY and SVGAGI. CDR3 nucleotide sequence: TGTGCCAGCAGTTACGGACAGCAGAACACTGAAGCTTTCTTT. Translation: CASSYGQQNTEAFF.

The chain recombines TRBV4-2 with TRBJ1-1; D may be TRBD1 (6 bases). V was shortened by 3 bases and J by 11 bases, with 13 bases between the two germline ends. The CDR3 is 12 residues long. Germline CDR1 LGHNA, CDR2 YNFKEQ. The CDR3 is CASSQAQGLAFF. The CDR3 nucleotides read TGTGCCAGCAGCCAGGCTCAGGGGCTGGCTTTCTTT.

The chain links TRBV7-9 to TRBJ2-3; no reliable D call. The CDR3 runs to 14 residues. V dropped 5 bases and J dropped 0 bases, with 9 bases sitting between them. Per germline, CDR1 SEHNR and CDR2 FQNEAQ (reference sequence). DNA for the CDR3: TGTGCCAGCAGCCCAAGCGACAGCACAGATACGCAGTATTTT. This sequence encodes CASSPSDSTDTQYF.

This clone appeared once. The rearrangement uses TRBV7-8 and TRBJ2-7; TRBD1 agrees at 8 bases. The V gene's germline CDR1 is SGHVS and CDR2 FQNEAQ. V shed 5 bases, J shed 2 bases, and the junction held 8 bases outside the gene matches. The CDR3 extends over 15 amino acids. The CDR3, as DNA: TGTGCCAGCAGCGCCCGGACAGGGCAACCCTACGAGCAGTACTTC. Its protein product is CASSARTGQPYEQYF.

CDR3 nucleotide sequence: TGTGCCAGCAGCCACGAAGCCCAGGGGTGCGCCTACGAGCAGTACTTC. Protein product: CASSHEAQGCAYEQYF. The chain recombines TRBV21-1 with TRBJ2-7; the DNA was not used to check the table's D call, TRBD1. TRBV21-1 is a pseudogene. This CDR3 region has 16 residues.

This chain connects TRBV10-3 to TRBJ2-7; TRBD1 aligns across 9 bases. The CDR3 is made up of 15 amino acids. V lost 2 bases, J lost 4 bases, and 6 bases stayed unmatched. Germline lookup yields CDR1 ENHRY and CDR2 SYGVKD. The chain's CDR3 is CAISERDRANYEQYF. In nucleotides, the CDR3 is TGTGCCATCAGTGAGAGGGACAGGGCTAATTACGAGCAGTACTTC.

V gene TRBV10-3 combines with J gene TRBJ2-3; TRBD1 aligns across 9 bases. The junction had 4 bases not matched to a gene; V was cut back by 8 bases and J by 4 bases. The germline V gene has CDR1 ENHRY and CDR2 SYGVKD. The CDR3 sequence is 13 residues long. CDR3 region: CAIGTGPSDTQYF. As DNA, the CDR3 is TGTGCCATCGGGACAGGGCCATCAGATACGCAGTATTTT.

Here the CDR3 DNA reads TGTGCCAGCTCGCCAACAGGGAACGGTCAGCCCCAGCATTTT. Translating gives CASSPTGNGQPQHF. V gene TRBV18 combines with J gene TRBJ1-5; maybe TRBD1 (6 bases). Per germline, CDR1 KGHSH and CDR2 LQKENI. The CDR3 consists of 14 residues. Trimming shortened V by 6 bases and J by 6 bases, and 15 bases separated the two germline ends.

The CDR3 nucleotides read TGTGCCAGCAGCCGACCGGGACAGGGAGGGAATACGCAGTATTTT. Protein product: CASSRPGQGGNTQYF. This chain joins TRBV6-5 and TRBJ2-3, with 9 bases aligning to TRBD1. Looked up from germline, CDR1 is MNHEY and CDR2 is SVGAGI. The V and J ends lost 6 bases and 7 bases, in that order; junction bases with no gene match: 11. The CDR3 loop spans 15 amino acids.

J is TRBJ2-5 and V is TRBV5-6, with D possibly being TRBD2 (6 bases). The end of the DNA is better explained by TRBJ2-7, so the J call may be wrong. In germline, CDR1 is SGHDT, CDR2 YYEEEE. This CDR3 is built from 14 residues. CDR3 in DNA: TGTGCCAGCAGCCGCCGGCCGGGGGTCTACGAGCAGTACTTC. This sequence encodes CASSRRPGVYEQYF.

The chain links TRBV5-1 to TRBJ2-5; 10 nucleotides align to TRBD2. V dropped 3 bases and J dropped 2; count of bases not matched to a gene: 4. There are 15 residues in the CDR3. Germline V gene sequence: CDR1 SGHRS, CDR2 YFSETQ. The CDR3 DNA is TGCGCCAGCAGCTCAGAACTAGCGGGGCAAGAGACCCAGTACTTC. This encodes CASSSELAGQETQYF.

The chain recombines TRBV7-8 with TRBJ1-1; no reliable D call. The germline gives CDR1 SGHVS, CDR2 FQNEAQ. This CDR3 is 13 amino acids long. Trimming stripped 2 bases from V and 5 bases from J, with 9 bases between. This CDR3 reads CASSLFPGTEAFF. The CDR3 DNA sequence: TGTGCCAGCAGCTTATTTCCGGGAACTGAAGCTTTCTTT.

This rearrangement joins TRBV5-1 to TRBJ2-1, with 14 positions matching TRBD2. CDR1 is SGHRS and CDR2 is YFSETQ in the germline V gene. The V gene end was trimmed by 5 bases and the J gene end by 5 bases; junction bases not matched to a gene: 9. The CDR3 consists of 17 residues. The CDR3 spells CASSSRTSGRLDNEQFF. CDR3 sequence (DNA): TGCGCCAGCAGTTCTAGGACTAGCGGGAGGCTCGACAATGAGCAGTTCTTC. Using reference TRBV5-1 and TRBJ2-1 for the parts outside the CDR3, the full variable domain is KAGVTQTPRYLIKTRGQQVTLSCSPISGHRSVSWYQQTPGQGLQFLFEYFSETQRNKGNFPGRFSGRQFSNSRSEMNVSTLELGDSALYLCASSSRTSGRLDNEQFFGPGTRLTVL.

This rearrangement joins TRBV13 to TRBJ2-3; 7 nucleotides agree with TRBD2. The CDR3 consists of 17 residues. The V gene's germline CDR1 is PRHDT and CDR2 FYEKMQ (reference sequence). V lost 0 bases, J lost 2 bases, and 8 bases stayed unmatched. The CDR3 protein is CASSLGYGLAVTDTQYF. For the CDR3, the DNA is TGTGCCAGCAGCTTAGGATACGGGCTAGCGGTCACAGATACGCAGTATTTT.

The genes are TRBV28 and TRBJ2-7, with 9 bases that match TRBD2. The germline V gene has CDR1 MDHEN and CDR2 SYDVKM. The CDR3 loop spans 15 amino acids. Trimming cost V 4 bases and J 3 bases; bases outside gene matches: 7. The CDR3 nucleotides read TGTGCCAGCAGTTCCCCGAGTAGCGGGAGCTACGAGCAGTACTTC. Encoded protein: CASSSPSSGSYEQYF.